A selection of T cell receptor beta chains follows, all from one sample in a study of CD8+ T cells in alopecia areata. Clones were sequenced by immunoSEQ multiplex PCR, and TCRdb holds only the in-frame ones, with some missing. The sample has 150,000 to 200,000 clones; 50% to 65% are singletons. This specimen consisted of CD8+ T cells sorted from blood, obtained at week 24, from a patient treated with tofacitinib. These receptors originate from a human donor with alopecia areata. Both conserved end residues are part of each CDR3. Fields, in order: D gene, V gene, clone size, J gene, CDR3 DNA, CDR3 protein. D genes are given only for firm matches. Expanded clones are given a class, and other clones once, few, many or no size at all.

D: -; V: TRBV11-2; size: -; J: TRBJ1-2; DNA: TGTGCCAGCAGCTTCTCCGGCAGCCCCACTACTTCCTATGGCTACACCTTC; CDR3: CASSFSGSPTTSYGYTF
D: -; V: TRBV21-1; size: few; J: TRBJ1-1; DNA: TGTGCCAGCAAAAGGAATGGGGGTTCGAGGTTTCCTTCTGAAGCTTTCTTT; CDR3: CASKRNGGSRFPSEAFF
D: -; V: TRBV4-3; size: -; J: TRBJ2-3; DNA: TGCGCCAGCAGCCAAGACCTCCCCGGAGGGGGCGAGAGAACAGATACGCAGTATTTT; CDR3: CASSQDLPGGGERTDTQYF
D: -; V: TRBV19; size: -; J: TRBJ2-5; DNA: TGTGCCAGTAGTGCCGGTTTCGTCGAGACCCAGTACTTC; CDR3: CASSAGFVETQYF
D: -; V: TRBV5-1; size: -; J: TRBJ2-1; DNA: TGCGCCAGCAGCTTCCCCCAGCATGAGCAGTTCTTC; CDR3: CASSFPQHEQFF
D: -; V: TRBV27; size: -; J: TRBJ1-2; DNA: TGTGCCAGCAGAAACCGGGGTGGGGAGGGCTACACCTTC; CDR3: CASRNRGGEGYTF
D: -; V: TRBV15; size: -; J: TRBJ1-4; DNA: TGTGCCACCAGCCAGAAGGGGTCTAATGAAAAACTGTTTTTT; CDR3: CATSQKGSNEKLFF
D: -; V: TRBV29-1; size: few; J: TRBJ2-7; DNA: TGCAGCGTTTGGGGGACCTACGAGCAGTACTTC; CDR3: CSVWGTYEQYF
D: -; V: TRBV15; size: -; J: TRBJ1-1; DNA: TGTGCCACCAGCAGAGATGGGGAGGAGGCTTTCTTT; CDR3: CATSRDGEEAFF
D: -; V: TRBV9; size: -; J: TRBJ1-1; DNA: TGTGCCAGCAGCCCCCTCCAGGGGCAGAGTATGAACACTGAAGCTTTCTTT; CDR3: CASSPLQGQSMNTEAFF
D: -; V: TRBV4-1; size: -; J: TRBJ1-1; DNA: TGCGCCAGCAGCCTCCTTTTTCCAGGCGAGAACACTGAAGCTTTCTTT; CDR3: CASSLLFPGENTEAFF
D: -; V: TRBV25-1; size: few; J: TRBJ1-2; DNA: TGTGCCAGCAGTGGGGCGCTAAACTACACCTTC; CDR3: CASSGALNYTF
D: -; V: TRBV11-2; size: -; J: TRBJ1-4; DNA: TGTGCCAGCAGTGTGGGGCCTAATGAAAAACTGTTTTTT; CDR3: CASSVGPNEKLFF
D: -; V: TRBV2; size: -; J: TRBJ2-3; DNA: TGTGCCAGCACGGTTGGCATGGGCGTCGATACGCAGTATTTT; CDR3: CASTVGMGVDTQYF
D: -; V: TRBV4-2; size: -; J: TRBJ2-5; DNA: TGTGCCAGCAGCCAAGATTGGCAAGCTAAGGAGACCCAGTACTTC; CDR3: CASSQDWQAKETQYF
D: -; V: TRBV7-2; size: -; J: TRBJ2-7; DNA: TGTGCCAGCAGCGAAGCGCCGGGGTCGGCCTACGAGCAGTACTTC; CDR3: CASSEAPGSAYEQYF